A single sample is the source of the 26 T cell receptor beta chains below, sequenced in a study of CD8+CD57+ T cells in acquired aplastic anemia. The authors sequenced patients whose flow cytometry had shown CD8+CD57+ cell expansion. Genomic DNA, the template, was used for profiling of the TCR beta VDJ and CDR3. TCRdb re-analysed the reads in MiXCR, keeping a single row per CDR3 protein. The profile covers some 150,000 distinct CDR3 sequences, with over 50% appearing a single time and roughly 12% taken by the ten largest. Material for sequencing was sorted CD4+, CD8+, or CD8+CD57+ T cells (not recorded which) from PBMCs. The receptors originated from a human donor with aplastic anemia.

CDR3 bases: TGTGCCAGCAGTTGGACAGGGCTTCCCTACGAGCAGTACTTC. This translates into CASSWTGLPYEQYF. The rearrangement joins TRBV7-3 to TRBJ2-7; 8 nucleotides agree with TRBD1. There are 14 residues in the CDR3. The germline V gene has CDR1 SGHTA and CDR2 FQGTGA. Losses at the gene ends were 6 bases for V and 2 bases for J; bases not matched to a gene: 6.

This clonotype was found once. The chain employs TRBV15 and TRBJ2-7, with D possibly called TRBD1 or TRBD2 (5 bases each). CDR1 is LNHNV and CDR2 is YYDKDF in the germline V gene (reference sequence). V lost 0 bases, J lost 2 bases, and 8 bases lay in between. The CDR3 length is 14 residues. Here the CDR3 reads CATSRDLGPYEQYF. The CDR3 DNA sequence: TGTGCCACCAGCAGAGATCTGGGACCCTACGAGCAGTACTTC.

The CDR3 sequence is CSGTTGSGTDTQYF. The CDR3, as DNA: TGCAGCGGGACTACAGGGAGTGGCACAGATACGCAGTATTTT. The chain couples TRBV29-1 to TRBJ2-3; D is perhaps TRBD1 or TRBD2 (6 bases each). The CDR3 sequence is 14 residues long. In germline, CDR1 is SQVTM, CDR2 ANQGSEA. Between the trimmed V and J ends, which lost 7 bases and 1 base, there was a span of 15 bases.

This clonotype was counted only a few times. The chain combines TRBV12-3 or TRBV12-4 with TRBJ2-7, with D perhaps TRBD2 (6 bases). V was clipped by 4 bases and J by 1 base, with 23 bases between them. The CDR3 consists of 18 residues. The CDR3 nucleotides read TGTGCCAGCAGTTCCCGCCGGGACTCCCTTGGGCTGTCCTACGAGCAGTACTTC. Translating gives CASSSRRDSLGLSYEQYF.

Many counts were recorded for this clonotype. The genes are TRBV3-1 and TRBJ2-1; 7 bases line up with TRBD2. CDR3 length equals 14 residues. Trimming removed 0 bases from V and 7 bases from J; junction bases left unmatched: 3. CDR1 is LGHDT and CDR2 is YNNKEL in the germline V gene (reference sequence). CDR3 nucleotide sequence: TGTGCCAGCAGCCAAGAGGGGGAGGGGAATGAGCAGTTCTTC. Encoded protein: CASSQEGEGNEQFF.

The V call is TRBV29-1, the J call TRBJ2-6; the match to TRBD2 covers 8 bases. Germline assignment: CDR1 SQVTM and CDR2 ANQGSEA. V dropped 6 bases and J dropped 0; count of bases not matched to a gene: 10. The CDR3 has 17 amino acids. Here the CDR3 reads CSVRLAPMGSGANVLTF. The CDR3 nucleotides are TGCAGCGTGAGACTAGCGCCCATGGGCTCTGGGGCCAACGTCCTGACTTTC.

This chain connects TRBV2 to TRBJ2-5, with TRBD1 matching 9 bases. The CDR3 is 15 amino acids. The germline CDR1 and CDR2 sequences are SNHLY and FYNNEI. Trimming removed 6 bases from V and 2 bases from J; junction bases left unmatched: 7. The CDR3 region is CASSYTGTGQETQYF. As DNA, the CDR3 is TGTGCCAGCAGCTATACCGGGACAGGGCAAGAGACCCAGTACTTC.

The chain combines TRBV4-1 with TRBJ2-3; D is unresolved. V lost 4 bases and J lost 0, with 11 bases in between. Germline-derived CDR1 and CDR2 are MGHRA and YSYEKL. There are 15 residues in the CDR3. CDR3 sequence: CASSLSVTSTDTQYF. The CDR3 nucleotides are TGCGCCAGCAGCCTAAGCGTTACTAGCACAGATACGCAGTATTTT.

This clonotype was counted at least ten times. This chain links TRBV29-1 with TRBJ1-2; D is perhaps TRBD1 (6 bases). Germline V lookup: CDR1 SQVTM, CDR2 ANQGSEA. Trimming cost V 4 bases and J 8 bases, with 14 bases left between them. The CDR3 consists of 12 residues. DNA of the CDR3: TGCAGCGTTGCCGGGGCAGGGGAGGGCTACACCTTC. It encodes CSVAGAGEGYTF.

CDR3 residues: CASSSAGGYNEQFF. The CDR3 nucleotides are TGTGCCAGCAGCTCAGCGGGAGGGTACAATGAGCAGTTCTTC. V gene TRBV7-6 combines with J gene TRBJ2-1, with 10 bases aligning to TRBD2. CDR3 length equals 14 residues. Trimming cost V 4 bases and J 4 bases; bases outside gene matches: 1. Germline V gene lookup returns CDR1 SGHVS and CDR2 FNYEAQ.

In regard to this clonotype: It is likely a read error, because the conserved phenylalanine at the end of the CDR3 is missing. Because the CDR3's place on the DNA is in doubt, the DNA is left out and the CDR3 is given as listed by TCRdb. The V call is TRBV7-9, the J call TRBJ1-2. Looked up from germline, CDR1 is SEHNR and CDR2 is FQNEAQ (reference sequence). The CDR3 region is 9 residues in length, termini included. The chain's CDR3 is CASSLAATY.

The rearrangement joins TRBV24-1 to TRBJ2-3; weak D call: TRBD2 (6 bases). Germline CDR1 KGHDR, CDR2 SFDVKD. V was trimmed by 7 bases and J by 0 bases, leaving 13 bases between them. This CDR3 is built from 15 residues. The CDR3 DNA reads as TGTGCCACCAGGAGCAGCGGGTCCAGCACAGATACGCAGTATTTT. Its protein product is CATRSSGSSTDTQYF.

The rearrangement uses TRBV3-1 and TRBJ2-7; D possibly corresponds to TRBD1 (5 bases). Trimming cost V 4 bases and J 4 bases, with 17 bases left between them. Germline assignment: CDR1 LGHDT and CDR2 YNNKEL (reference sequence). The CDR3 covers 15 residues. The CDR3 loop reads CASSRNSFQGYEQYF. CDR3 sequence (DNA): TGTGCCAGCAGCCGGAACTCCTTTCAGGGTTACGAGCAGTACTTC.

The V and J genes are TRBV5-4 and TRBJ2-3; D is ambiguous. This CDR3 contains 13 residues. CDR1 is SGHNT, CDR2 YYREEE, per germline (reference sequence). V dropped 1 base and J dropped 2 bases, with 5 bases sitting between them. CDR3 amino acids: CASSLPPTDTQYF. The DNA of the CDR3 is TGTGCCAGCAGCTTGCCCCCCACAGATACGCAGTATTTT.

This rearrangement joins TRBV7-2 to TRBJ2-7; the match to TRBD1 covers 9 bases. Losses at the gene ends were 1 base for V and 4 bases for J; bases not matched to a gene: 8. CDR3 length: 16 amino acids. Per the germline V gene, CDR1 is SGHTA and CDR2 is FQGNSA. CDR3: CASSLGPGQGKYEQYF. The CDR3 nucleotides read TGTGCCAGCAGCTTAGGGCCGGGACAGGGAAAATACGAGCAGTACTTC.

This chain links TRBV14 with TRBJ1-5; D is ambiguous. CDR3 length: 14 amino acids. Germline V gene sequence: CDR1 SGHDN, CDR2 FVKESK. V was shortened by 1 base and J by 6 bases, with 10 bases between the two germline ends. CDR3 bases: TGTGCCAGCAGCCAAGTAGGGTCCGGTCAGCCCCAGCATTTT. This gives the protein CASSQVGSGQPQHF.

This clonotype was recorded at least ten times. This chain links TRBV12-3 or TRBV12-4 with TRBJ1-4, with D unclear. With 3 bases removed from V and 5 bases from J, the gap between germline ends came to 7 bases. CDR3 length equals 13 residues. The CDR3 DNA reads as TGTGCCAGCAGTTTCAGGCGGAATGAAAAACTGTTTTTT. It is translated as CASSFRRNEKLFF.

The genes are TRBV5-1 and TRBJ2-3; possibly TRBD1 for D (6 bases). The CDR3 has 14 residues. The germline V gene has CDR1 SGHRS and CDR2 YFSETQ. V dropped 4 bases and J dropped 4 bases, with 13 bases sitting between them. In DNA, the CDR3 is TGCGCCAGCAGCGTCGGGACAAGCTCAGATACGCAGTATTTT. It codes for CASSVGTSSDTQYF.

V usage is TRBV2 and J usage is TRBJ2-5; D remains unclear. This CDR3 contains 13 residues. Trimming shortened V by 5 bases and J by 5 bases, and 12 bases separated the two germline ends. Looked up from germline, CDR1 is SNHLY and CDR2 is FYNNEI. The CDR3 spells CASSREIAETQYF. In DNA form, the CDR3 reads TGTGCCAGCAGTAGAGAGATCGCGGAGACCCAGTACTTC.

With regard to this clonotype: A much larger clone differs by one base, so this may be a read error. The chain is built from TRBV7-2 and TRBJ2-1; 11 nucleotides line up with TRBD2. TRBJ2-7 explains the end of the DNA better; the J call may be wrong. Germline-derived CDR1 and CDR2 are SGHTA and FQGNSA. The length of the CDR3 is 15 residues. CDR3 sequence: CASSRSGGESNEQYF. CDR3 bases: TGTGCCAGCAGCCGTAGCGGGGGGGAGAGCAATGAGCAGTACTTC.

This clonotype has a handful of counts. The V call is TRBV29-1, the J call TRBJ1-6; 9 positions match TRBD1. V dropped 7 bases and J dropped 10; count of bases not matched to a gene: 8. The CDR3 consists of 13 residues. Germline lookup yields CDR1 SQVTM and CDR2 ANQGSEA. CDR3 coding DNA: TGCAGCGCCCAACAGGGGGCGATGTCACCCCTCCACTTT. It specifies CSAQQGAMSPLHF.

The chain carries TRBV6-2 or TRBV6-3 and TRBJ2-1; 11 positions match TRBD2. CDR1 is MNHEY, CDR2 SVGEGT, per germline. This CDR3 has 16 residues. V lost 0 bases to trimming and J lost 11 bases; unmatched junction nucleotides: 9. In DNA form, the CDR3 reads TGTGCCAGCAGTTACTCGAAGGTAGCGGGGGGGGAGAAGCAGTTCTTC. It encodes CASSYSKVAGGEKQFF.

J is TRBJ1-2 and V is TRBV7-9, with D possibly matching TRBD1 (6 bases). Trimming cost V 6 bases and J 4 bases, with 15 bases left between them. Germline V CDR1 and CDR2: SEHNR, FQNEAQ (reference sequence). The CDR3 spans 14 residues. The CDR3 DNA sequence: TGTGCCAGCAGGCCCTCTGGACAGTTCTATGGCTACACCTTC. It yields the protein CASRPSGQFYGYTF.

The CDR3 DNA reads as TGTGCCAGCAGCAAAAGGGACAGGGGCCTAGGATCACCCCTCCACTTT. Protein: CASSKRDRGLGSPLHF. The chain employs TRBV11-2 and TRBJ1-6, with 10 bases matching TRBD1. V dropped 5 bases and J dropped 10; count of bases not matched to a gene: 11. The CDR3 loop spans 16 amino acids. Germline V CDR1 and CDR2: SGHAT, FQNNGV.

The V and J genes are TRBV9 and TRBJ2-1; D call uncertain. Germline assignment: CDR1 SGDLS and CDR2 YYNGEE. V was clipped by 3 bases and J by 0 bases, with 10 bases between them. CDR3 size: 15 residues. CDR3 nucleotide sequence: TGTGCCAGCAGCGCGACTCCTGGCTCCTACAATGAGCAGTTCTTC. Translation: CASSATPGSYNEQFF.

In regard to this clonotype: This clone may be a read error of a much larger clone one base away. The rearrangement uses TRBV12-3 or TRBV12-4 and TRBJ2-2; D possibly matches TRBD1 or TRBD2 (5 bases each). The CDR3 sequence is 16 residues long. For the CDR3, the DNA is TGTGCCAGCACCCCTCATCAGGGATCGAACACCGGGGAGCTGTCTTTT. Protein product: CASTPHQGSNTGELSF.